The following is a TCR beta chain sequence with its context. The antigen this receptor binds is unknown. No quality values exist for individual bases; no much larger clone is one base distant. In Seattle, one collaborating source enrolled patients while the infection was active and tracked those patients longitudinally over the course of disease. The collaborating institutions used their own protocols to collect whole blood in K2EDTA tubes. For TCRbeta analysis, collaborators shipped samples in one of three forms: frozen whole blood, isolated PBMCs, or DNA extracted from either of those sample types. TCRbeta CDR3 regions were amplified from genomic DNA using the immunoSEQ Assay, a bias-controlled multiplex PCR. On the authors' methods: The number of nucleated cells in each sample was estimated from the amplification of reference gene primers within the assay. To quantify the absolute abundance of each unique TCRbeta CDR3 rearrangement, sequence reads were collapsed and filtered. For each sample, productive Simpson clonality was calculated as the square root of Simpson's diversity index across productive rearrangements. TCRdb stores this immuneACCESS table with in-frame sequences only. Part of the clones is absent; in the studies checked, under half of the shortfall reflects unresolved V genes, and no reason is known for the rest. That table supplies the V and J calls and clone size; D and trimming were determined from the DNA. The table for this sample lists some 130,000 clones; around 86% of them were counted only once. Roughly 10% of the sample rests with the top ten.

These data are taken from a study of blood T cell repertoires in COVID-19 (TCRdb year 2020). About the study as a whole: Samples covering the acute and convalescent phases of COVID-19 were provided by collaborators in the United States, Italy and Spain. The material from the prospective study consisted of cDNA or gDNA derived from T cells, B-cell-depleted T cells, or PBMCs. The dataset comprised deeply sampled blood TCRbeta repertoires from subjects exposed to, actively infected with, or recovered from COVID-19. A freely available public database, intended as a resource for researchers studying the immune response to SARS-CoV-2, is where the repertoires were released. Samples were obtained from the ongoing ImmuneRACE study (first 160 participants) and from about 1,300 subjects provided by 6 global collaborators. A de-identified subject ID, COVID-19 status, age in years and sex were almost always included in the sample metadata. Where available, HLA class I and class II types were taken from metadata supplied by the sample provider and were not determined by assay-based typing.

Points the paper makes about the study in general: The quantity of clinical and demographic metadata differed by source and by participant and was supplied without curation.

Sequencing used peripheral blood. The clonotype comes from a woman aged 70-85 years with COVID-19, enrolled during active disease.

The DNA sequence is given as TGTGCCAGCTCACCTCTCGAGCGGGGGGTCTACAATGAGCAGTTCTTC. The encoded protein is CASSPLERGVYNEQFF. The chain is encoded by TRBV18 joined to TRBJ2-1, and 9 junctional nucleotides match TRBD2. The CDR3 spans 16 residues, from the cysteine through the phenylalanine. Here the CDR3 DNA is all that survives: 48 bases in frame from base 1. As encoded in the germline V gene, CDR1 is KGHSH while CDR2 is LQKENI. For this chain, trimming is 3 bases at the V end and 3 bases at the J end, and the number of junction bases without a gene match is 6.